This T cell receptor (beta chain) was retrieved from a study of cytomegalovirus exposure and HLA in healthy donors. Study context: Unique TCR beta sequences numbering about 100 million came from about 180 million T cells in an earlier analysis. Study findings and constraints: V- and J-gene trimming in TCR beta was tied to a missense DCLRE1C variant by an analysis performed later. The study labeled 150 to 200 TCR beta chains cytomegalovirus-associated.

The CDR3 length is 15 residues. Trimming stripped 5 bases from V and 2 bases from J, with 18 bases between. Germline V gene data show CDR1 as SQVTM and CDR2 as ANQGSEA. 60 Vbeta and 13 Jbeta primers were used in PCR. TCRdb's table, derived via immunoSEQ multiplex PCR, lists solely in-frame clones and lacks some. The table has 150,000 to 200,000 clones, roughly 87% seen once. With respect to this clone: Its antigen is as yet unknown.

The chain combines TRBV29-1 with TRBJ2-5; D remains ambiguous. The sample taken for sequencing was PBMCs. The sequence came from a girl aged 10 to 17 in good health and CMV-seropositive. The CDR3: CSVQLSPSPQETQYF. DNA of the CDR3: TGCAGCGTTCAACTCTCGCCTTCCCCTCAAGAGACCCAGTACTTC.